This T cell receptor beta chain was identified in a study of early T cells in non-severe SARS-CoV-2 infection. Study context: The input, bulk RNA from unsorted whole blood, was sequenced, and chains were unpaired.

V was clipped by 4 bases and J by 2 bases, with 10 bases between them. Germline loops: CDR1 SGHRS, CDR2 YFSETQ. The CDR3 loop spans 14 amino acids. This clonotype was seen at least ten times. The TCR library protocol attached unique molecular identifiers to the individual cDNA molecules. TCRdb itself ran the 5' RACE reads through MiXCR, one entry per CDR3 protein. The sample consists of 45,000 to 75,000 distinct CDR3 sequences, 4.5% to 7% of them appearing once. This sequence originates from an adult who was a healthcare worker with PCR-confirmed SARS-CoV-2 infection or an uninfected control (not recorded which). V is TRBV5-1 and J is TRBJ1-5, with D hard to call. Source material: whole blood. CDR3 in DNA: TGCGCCAGCAGCATCGACGGAGGCAATCAGCCCCAGCATTTT. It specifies CASSIDGGNQPQHF.